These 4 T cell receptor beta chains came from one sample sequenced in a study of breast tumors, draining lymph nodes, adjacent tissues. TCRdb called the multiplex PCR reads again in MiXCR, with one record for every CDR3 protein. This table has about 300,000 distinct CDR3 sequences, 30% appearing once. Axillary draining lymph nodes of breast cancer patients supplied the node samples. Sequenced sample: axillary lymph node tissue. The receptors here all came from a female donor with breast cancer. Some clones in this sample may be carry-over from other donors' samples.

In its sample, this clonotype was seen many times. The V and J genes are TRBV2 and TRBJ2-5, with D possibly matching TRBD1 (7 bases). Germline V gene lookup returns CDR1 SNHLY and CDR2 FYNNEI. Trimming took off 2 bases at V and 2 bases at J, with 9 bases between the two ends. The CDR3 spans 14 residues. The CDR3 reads CASSEQGGQETQYF. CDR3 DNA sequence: TGTGCCAGCAGTGAACAGGGGGGTCAAGAGACCCAGTACTTC.

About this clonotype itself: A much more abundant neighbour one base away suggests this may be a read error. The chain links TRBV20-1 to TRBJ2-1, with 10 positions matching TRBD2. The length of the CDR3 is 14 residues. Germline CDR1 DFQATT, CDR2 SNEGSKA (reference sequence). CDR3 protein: CSVRKLAGVLEQFF. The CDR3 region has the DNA TGCAGTGTTAGAAAGCTAGCGGGAGTACTTGAGCAGTTCTTC.

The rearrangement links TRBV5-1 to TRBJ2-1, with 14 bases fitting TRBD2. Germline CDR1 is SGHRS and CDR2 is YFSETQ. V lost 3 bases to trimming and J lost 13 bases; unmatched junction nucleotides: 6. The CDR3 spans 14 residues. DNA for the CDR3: TGCGCCAGCAGCTGGGGACTAGCGGGAGTTGATCAGTTCTTC. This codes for CASSWGLAGVDQFF.

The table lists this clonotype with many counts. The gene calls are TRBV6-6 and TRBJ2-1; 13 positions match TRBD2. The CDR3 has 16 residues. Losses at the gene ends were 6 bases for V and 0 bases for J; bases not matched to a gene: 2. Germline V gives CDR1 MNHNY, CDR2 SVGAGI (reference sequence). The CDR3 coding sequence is TGTGCCAGCAGGCGGACTAGCGGGAGCTCCTACAATGAGCAGTTCTTC. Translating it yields CASRRTSGSSYNEQFF.